This T cell receptor (beta chain) was identified in a study of blood T cell repertoires in COVID-19. Germline values: CDR1 SGHTA, CDR2 FQGTGA. V was cut by 1 base and J by 4 bases, with 15 bases left in between. CDR3 length: 16 residues. The repertoire was sequenced with immunoSEQ multiplex PCR; TCRdb's copy has only in-frame clones and lacks some. The sample lists around 58,000 clones, around 87% occurring once. This chain links TRBV7-3 with TRBJ2-3, with D tentatively TRBD1 (6 bases). This clonotype originated in a man between 60 and 70 years old with active COVID-19. The specimen was peripheral blood. CDR3 nucleotides: TGTGCCAGCAGCTTAATGGGTCTAGGGGGAGCAGATACGCAGTATTTT. Its translation is CASSLMGLGGADTQYF.